These 30 T cell receptor beta chains originate from one sample sequenced in a study of control samples from healthy donors and cancer patients. Profiling relied on immunoSEQ multiplex PCR, and the TCRdb table lists in-frame clones only, not all of them. The table has fewer than 85,000 clones, 80% to 95% seen once. Sequenced input: blood. These receptors all come from an older woman in good health.

This chain joins TRBV24-1 and TRBJ1-5; D not certain. Germline V gene lookup returns CDR1 KGHDR and CDR2 SFDVKD. V was shortened by 4 bases and J by 0 bases, with 6 bases between the two germline ends. The CDR3 length is 14 residues. The CDR3 is CATSDLDSNQPQHF. The CDR3 DNA sequence: TGTGCCACCAGTGACCTGGATAGCAATCAGCCCCAGCATTTT.

This clone showed up just once. The genes are TRBV28 and TRBJ2-1; D ambiguous. V lost 5 bases, J lost 2 bases, and 10 bases lay in between. Germline CDR1 MDHEN, CDR2 SYDVKM. CDR3 size: 14 residues. CDR3 coding DNA: TGTGCCAGCAGTGCCCCAACTACCTACAATGAGCAGTTCTTC. As protein: CASSAPTTYNEQFF. Based on the CDR3 plus reference TRBV28 and TRBJ2-1, the full variable domain is DVKVTQSSRYLVKRTGEKVFLECVQDMDHENMFWYRQDPGLGLRLIYFSYDVKMKEKGDIPEGYSVSREKKERFSLILESASTNQTSMYLCASSAPTTYNEQFFGPGTRLTVL.

This clone was seen a single time. This chain joins TRBV28 and TRBJ1-2; 10 bases align to TRBD1. V dropped 6 bases and J dropped 4; count of bases not matched to a gene: 5. The CDR3 covers 14 residues. Germline V CDR1 and CDR2: MDHEN, SYDVKM. CDR3 sequence reads: CASREGQGTYGYTF. The CDR3 region has the DNA TGTGCCAGCAGGGAGGGACAGGGGACCTATGGCTACACCTTC.

This chain links TRBV30 with TRBJ1-6; the D gene is possibly TRBD1 (5 bases). The V and J ends lost 8 bases and 6 bases respectively, with 17 bases between them. CDR3 length: 14 amino acids. CDR1 and CDR2 (germline): GTSNPN, SVGIG (reference sequence). The chain's CDR3 is CAARGGVLNSPLHF. For the CDR3, the DNA is TGTGCCGCACGGGGGGGGGTTCTTAATTCACCCCTCCACTTT. Full variable domain (remainder filled in from reference TRBV30 and TRBJ1-6): SQTIHQWPATLVQPVGSPLSLECTVEGTSNPNLYWYRQAAGRGLQLLFYSVGIGQISSEVPQNLSASRPQDRQFILSSKKLLLSDSGFYLCAARGGVLNSPLHFGNGTRLTVT.

The chain joins TRBV6-5 to TRBJ2-1, with D possibly being TRBD2 (5 bases). The CDR3 is 15 residues long. Germline values: CDR1 MNHEY, CDR2 SVGAGI. Trimming shortened V by 2 bases and J by 2 bases, and 10 bases separated the two germline ends. CDR3 amino acids: CASSYQSSTYNEQFF. The CDR3 nucleotides are TGTGCCAGCAGTTACCAGTCTAGCACCTACAATGAGCAGTTCTTC.

CDR3 DNA: TGTGCCAGCTCACCACTGACGACAGGGTTCTACGAGCAGTACTTC. It translates to CASSPLTTGFYEQYF. This chain links TRBV18 with TRBJ2-7; 7 bases fit TRBD1. Germline CDR1 and CDR2: KGHSH and LQKENI. The CDR3 contains 15 residues. J was trimmed by 3 bases and V by 1 base; bases with no gene match: 6. Together with reference TRBV18 and TRBJ2-7, the CDR3 gives the full variable domain: NAGVMQNPRHLVRRRGQEARLRCSPMKGHSHVYWYRQLPEEGLKFMVYLQKENIIDESGMPKERFSAEFPKEGPSILRIQQVVRGDSAAYFCASSPLTTGFYEQYFGPGTRLTVT.

The V and J genes are TRBV18 and TRBJ1-5, with 8 bases that match TRBD1. This CDR3 has 15 amino acids. Germline V gives CDR1 KGHSH, CDR2 LQKENI. Losses at the gene ends were 4 bases for V and 6 bases for J; bases not matched to a gene: 8. CDR3 sequence (DNA): TGTGCCAGCTCACAGACAGGGGATCCAAGTCAGCCCCAGCATTTT. It encodes CASSQTGDPSQPQHF.

The rearrangement links TRBV28 to TRBJ1-1; 11 bases agree with TRBD1. This CDR3 contains 16 residues. The trim removed 1 base at V and 5 bases at J, leaving 6 bases unmatched. CDR1 is MDHEN, CDR2 SYDVKM, per germline. CDR3 amino acids: CASSLSGQGVDTEAFF. CDR3 bases: TGTGCCAGCAGTTTATCGGGACAGGGGGTAGATACTGAAGCTTTCTTT. Full variable domain (outside the CDR3, taken from reference TRBV28 and TRBJ1-1): DVKVTQSSRYLVKRTGEKVFLECVQDMDHENMFWYRQDPGLGLRLIYFSYDVKMKEKGDIPEGYSVSREKKERFSLILESASTNQTSMYLCASSLSGQGVDTEAFFGQGTRLTVV.

The gene calls are TRBV6-6 and TRBJ1-4; possible D gene TRBD1, 6 bases. This CDR3 is 15 amino acids long. Trimming took 6 bases from V and 8 from J, leaving 19 bases between them. Germline CDR1 and CDR2: MNHNY and SVGAGI (reference sequence). The CDR3 sequence is CASSDGGSHGEKLFF. DNA of the CDR3: TGTGCCAGCAGCGACGGGGGCAGTCATGGAGAAAAACTGTTTTTT.

This rearrangement joins TRBV19 to TRBJ1-5; D might be TRBD1 (6 bases). Germline-derived CDR1 and CDR2 are LNHDA and SQIVND (reference sequence). Trimming took off 2 bases at V and 6 bases at J, with 14 bases between the two ends. The CDR3 spans 15 residues. The CDR3 DNA sequence: TGTGCCAGTAGTATATCTAACAGGGAAGGTCAGCCCCAGCATTTT. It translates to CASSISNREGQPQHF.

The chain carries TRBV28 and TRBJ2-2; 11 bases are shared with TRBD2. The germline V gene encodes CDR1 MDHEN and CDR2 SYDVKM. The CDR3 loop spans 16 amino acids. Trimming removed 6 bases from V and 5 bases from J; junction bases left unmatched: 8. CDR3 nucleotide sequence: TGTGCCAGCAGCTCGGGGGGGACTAGCGGAACCGGGGAGCTGTTTTTT. Amino acids: CASSSGGTSGTGELFF.

This clone was detected a few times. The J gene is TRBJ1-3, the V gene TRBV10-3; D remains ambiguous. From germline, CDR1 is ENHRY and CDR2 SYGVKD. There are 14 residues in the CDR3. The V gene lost 4 bases and the J gene lost 0 bases, with 7 bases spanning the gap. The CDR3 spells CAISGPNSGNTIYF. As DNA, the CDR3 is TGTGCCATCAGTGGGCCAAACTCTGGAAACACCATATATTTT.

The chain links TRBV9 to TRBJ1-1; no clear D. The germline gives CDR1 SGDLS, CDR2 YYNGEE. The V and J ends lost 0 bases and 3 bases respectively, with 9 bases between them. This CDR3 is 14 amino acids long. In DNA, the CDR3 is TGTGCCAGCAGCGTAGTTACAGCATACACTGAAGCTTTCTTT. It translates to CASSVVTAYTEAFF.

This chain uses TRBV5-4 with TRBJ2-7; 7 nucleotides line up with TRBD1. V shed 0 bases, J shed 2 bases, and the junction held 2 bases outside the gene matches. This CDR3 is built from 14 residues. CDR1 SGHNT and CDR2 YYREEE come from the germline V gene (reference sequence). The CDR3 sequence: CASSLGQGAYEQYF. The CDR3 nucleotides read TGTGCCAGCAGCTTGGGGCAGGGGGCCTACGAGCAGTACTTC.

A single count supports this clone. This chain connects TRBV18 to TRBJ2-5; D call uncertain. Trimming pared 5 bases from V and 2 bases from J, leaving 3 bases between. The length of the CDR3 is 11 residues. Looked up from germline, CDR1 is KGHSH and CDR2 is LQKENI. CDR3 DNA sequence: TGTGCCAGCTCAGAGCAAGAGACCCAGTACTTC. This translates into CASSEQETQYF.

Here the CDR3 reads CASSQEIGRRRNSPLHF. The CDR3 DNA reads as TGCGCCAGCAGCCAAGAAATCGGACGGAGGCGTAATTCACCCCTCCACTTT. V gene TRBV4-3 combines with J gene TRBJ1-6; D unresolved. The CDR3 is made up of 17 amino acids. With 0 bases removed from V and 6 bases from J, the gap between germline ends came to 15 bases. Germline V gene sequence: CDR1 LGHNA, CDR2 YSLEER.

This chain's CDR3 is CASSFSLVASSYNEQFF. In nucleotides, the CDR3 is TGTGCCAGCAGCTTTTCGTTGGTAGCGAGCTCCTACAATGAGCAGTTCTTC. The rearrangement joins TRBV7-9 to TRBJ2-1, with a tentative D call TRBD2 (5 bases). Germline V gene sequence: CDR1 SEHNR, CDR2 FQNEAQ (reference sequence). The CDR3 is 17 residues long. Trimming took 3 bases from V and 0 from J, leaving 15 bases between them.

The chain joins TRBV6-5 to TRBJ2-7, with 9 positions matching TRBD1. J lost 1 base, V lost 0 bases, and 1 base had no gene match. Germline CDR1 MNHEY, CDR2 SVGAGI. The CDR3 is 15 residues long. CDR3 DNA: TGTGCCAGCAGTTACTCGGGGACAGGGTCCTACGAGCAGTACTTC. Its protein product is CASSYSGTGSYEQYF.

The rearrangement joins TRBV5-4 to TRBJ1-1; D unclear. Germline CDR1 and CDR2: SGHNT and YYREEE (reference sequence). V was trimmed by 0 bases and J by 5 bases, leaving 17 bases between them. CDR3 length equals 16 residues. Here the CDR3 reads CASSLGFRGSGTEAFF. The CDR3 bases are TGTGCCAGCAGCTTGGGGTTTAGAGGGTCGGGGACTGAAGCTTTCTTT.

The chain combines TRBV28 with TRBJ2-3; TRBD2 matches at 7 bases. CDR3 length equals 14 residues. Germline V gene data show CDR1 as MDHEN and CDR2 as SYDVKM. V shed 5 bases and J 9 bases; nucleotides not matched to a gene: 11. DNA for the CDR3: TGTGCCAGCAGTCTCATCCGGGACGGGGGGACGCAGTATTTT. Translated: CASSLIRDGGTQYF.

The CDR3 sequence is CASSPRRGDDNEQFF. The CDR3 coding sequence is TGTGCCAGCAGCCCGCGAAGGGGGGATGACAATGAGCAGTTCTTC. The gene calls are TRBV7-8 and TRBJ2-1; perhaps D is TRBD1 or TRBD2 (6 bases each). CDR1 is SGHVS and CDR2 is FQNEAQ in the germline V gene. The CDR3 length is 15 residues. V was shortened by 5 bases and J by 5 bases, with 16 bases between the two germline ends.

The gene calls are TRBV28 and TRBJ2-2; TRBD1 is a possible D gene (6 bases). Germline loops: CDR1 MDHEN, CDR2 SYDVKM. There are 14 residues in the CDR3. V was cut by 5 bases and J by 4 bases, with 11 bases left in between. Here the CDR3 DNA reads TGTGCCAGCAGTCGGCAGGGGAGCACCGGGGAGCTGTTTTTT. Translation: CASSRQGSTGELFF.

This clone occurred once. This chain joins TRBV6-4 and TRBJ2-3; TRBD2 matches at 7 bases. The V and J ends lost 4 bases and 3 bases, in that order; junction bases with no gene match: 4. This CDR3 contains 14 residues. Germline values: CDR1 MRHNA, CDR2 SNTAGT. CDR3 in amino acids: CASSAAGETDTQYF. The CDR3 DNA reads as TGTGCCAGCAGTGCGGCGGGGGAAACAGATACGCAGTATTTT.

The V call is TRBV19, the J call TRBJ1-2; TRBD1 might be the D (5 bases). The CDR3 has 13 residues. CDR1 and CDR2 (germline): LNHDA, SQIVND (reference sequence). The V end lost 3 bases, the J end lost 6 bases, and 11 bases lay between the germline ends. CDR3 amino acids: CASSIQGDDGYTF. The CDR3 DNA follows: TGTGCCAGTAGTATTCAAGGGGACGATGGCTACACCTTC. Combining the CDR3 with reference TRBV19 and TRBJ1-2 gives the whole variable domain DGGITQSPKYLFRKEGQNVTLSCEQNLNHDAMYWYRQDPGQGLRLIYYSQIVNDFQKGDIAEGYSVSREKKESFPLTVTSAQKNPTAFYLCASSIQGDDGYTFGSGTRLTVV.

This chain joins TRBV15 and TRBJ2-7, with 9 bases matching TRBD1. This CDR3 is 15 amino acids long. V lost 1 base, J lost 4 bases, and 5 bases stayed unmatched. CDR1 is LNHNV and CDR2 is YYDKDF in the germline V gene (reference sequence). The chain's CDR3 is CATSRGGTGLYEQYF. CDR3 bases: TGTGCCACCAGCAGAGGGGGGACAGGGTTGTACGAGCAGTACTTC.

The CDR3 DNA reads TGTGCCAGCAGGGGACAGAGAGACACCGGGGAGCTGTTTTTT. It translates to CASRGQRDTGELFF. V usage is TRBV2 and J usage is TRBJ2-2; 7 nucleotides line up with TRBD1. Germline values: CDR1 SNHLY, CDR2 FYNNEI. The CDR3 runs 14 residues. The J segment lost 3 bases and the V segment lost 6 bases, leaving 4 bases of the junction unmatched.

This chain joins TRBV28 and TRBJ1-2; D gene unclear. Per germline, CDR1 MDHEN and CDR2 SYDVKM. V dropped 2 bases and J dropped 8 bases, with 6 bases sitting between them. The CDR3 spans 11 residues. The CDR3 bases are TGTGCCAGCAGTTTAATGAGGGGCTACACCTTC. Protein product: CASSLMRGYTF.

The chain recombines TRBV27 with TRBJ2-7; 8 bases match TRBD2. The CDR3 runs 14 residues. Unmatched junction bases numbered 0, after V lost 0 bases and J lost 2 bases. The germline V gene encodes CDR1 MNHEY and CDR2 SMNVEV (reference sequence). CDR3 residues: CASSLSSGAYEQYF. For the CDR3, the DNA is TGTGCCAGCAGTTTATCTAGCGGGGCCTACGAGCAGTACTTC.

The V and J genes are TRBV29-1 and TRBJ2-7; a weak D match, TRBD1 (6 bases). CDR3 length: 12 residues. Trimming pared 4 bases from V and 3 bases from J, leaving 10 bases between. Germline values: CDR1 SQVTM, CDR2 ANQGSEA. The DNA for the CDR3 is TGCAGCGTTGGGACAGAGATCTACGAGCAGTACTTC. Its protein product is CSVGTEIYEQYF.

The gene calls are TRBV30 and TRBJ1-5; a possible D gene is TRBD1 (6 bases). Trimming removed 2 bases at V and 4 bases at J, with 9 bases between. Germline CDR1 and CDR2: GTSNPN and SVGIG (reference sequence). The CDR3 contains 13 residues. CDR3 DNA: TGTGCCTGGAGTCAGACAGGTAATCAGCCCCAGCATTTT. As protein: CAWSQTGNQPQHF.